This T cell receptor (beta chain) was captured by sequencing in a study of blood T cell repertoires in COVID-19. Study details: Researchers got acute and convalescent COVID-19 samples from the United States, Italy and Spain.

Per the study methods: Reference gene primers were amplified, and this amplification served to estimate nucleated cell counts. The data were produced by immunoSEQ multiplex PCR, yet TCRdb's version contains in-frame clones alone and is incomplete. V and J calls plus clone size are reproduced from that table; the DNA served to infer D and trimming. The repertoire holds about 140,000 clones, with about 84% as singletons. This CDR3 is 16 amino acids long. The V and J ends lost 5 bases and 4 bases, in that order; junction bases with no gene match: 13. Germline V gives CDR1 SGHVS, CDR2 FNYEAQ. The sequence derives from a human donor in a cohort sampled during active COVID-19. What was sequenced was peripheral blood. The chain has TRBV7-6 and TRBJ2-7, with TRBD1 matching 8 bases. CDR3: CASSPLRTGTGYEQYF. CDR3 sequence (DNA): TGTGCCAGCAGCCCACTGAGGACAGGGACGGGGTACGAGCAGTACTTC.